Sequencing of this T cell receptor beta chain was carried out in a study of T cell clonotyping in hematopoietic cell transplantation. The length of the CDR3 is 12 residues. Trimming left V 8 bases short and J 0 bases short, with 8 bases between. Germline V CDR1 and CDR2: MNHNY, SVGAGI (reference sequence). Method: immunoSEQ multiplex PCR; TCRdb's copy keeps in-frame clones and lacks some. The sample contains 35,000 to 50,000 clones, roughly 85% of which appear only once. Time point described: recipient sample about 28 days before transplant, after cytoreduction. The sequenced sample was peripheral blood mononuclear cells, obtained before stem cell transplant. V usage is TRBV6-6 and J usage is TRBJ2-7; TRBD1 is a possible D gene (5 bases). The source is a man in his fifties or sixties with acute myeloid leukemia. Some clones in this sample may be carry-over from other donors' samples. This chain's CDR3 is CASGASSYEQYF. CDR3 in DNA: TGTGCCAGCGGGGCGAGCTCCTACGAGCAGTACTTC.